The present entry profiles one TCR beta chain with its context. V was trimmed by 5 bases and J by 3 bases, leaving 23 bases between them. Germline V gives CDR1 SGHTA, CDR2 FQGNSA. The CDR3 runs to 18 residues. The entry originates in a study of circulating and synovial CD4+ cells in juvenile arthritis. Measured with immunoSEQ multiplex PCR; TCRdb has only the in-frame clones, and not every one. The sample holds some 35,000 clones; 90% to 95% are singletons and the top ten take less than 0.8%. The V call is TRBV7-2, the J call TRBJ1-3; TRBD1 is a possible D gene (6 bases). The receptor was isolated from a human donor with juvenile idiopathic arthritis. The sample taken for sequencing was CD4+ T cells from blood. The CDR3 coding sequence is TGTGCCAGCAGCCCACAGGGCTGGTCCGGGTTAGTTGGAAACACCATATATTTT. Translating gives CASSPQGWSGLVGNTIYF.